These 9 T cell receptor beta chains were all obtained from the same sample, sequenced in a study of T cell responses to AZD1222 COVID-19 vaccine. Data came from immunoSEQ multiplex PCR; TCRdb stores just in-frame clones and leaves some out. The top ten hold less than 6.5% of the sample, which has approximately 150,000 clones, about nine tenths seen once. The sequenced sample was peripheral blood, obtained 28 days after the second AZD1222 dose. The receptors here all came from an adult who received the AZD1222 COVID-19 vaccine.

V usage is TRBV11-2 and J usage is TRBJ1-4; a possible D gene is TRBD1 (5 bases). Germline-derived CDR1 and CDR2 are SGHAT and FQNNGV. This CDR3 is built from 18 residues. V was clipped by 1 base and J by 0 bases, with 15 bases between them. The CDR3 nucleotides read TGTGCCAGCAGCTTAGTAATACAGGCGTTTGCAACTAATGAAAAACTGTTTTTT. Protein product: CASSLVIQAFATNEKLFF.

The chain links TRBV4-2 to TRBJ2-1, with 14 bases fitting TRBD2. The ends lost 4 bases at V and 9 bases at J; junction bases unmatched: 5. The CDR3 is 15 residues long. Germline CDR1 and CDR2: LGHNA and YNFKEQ. The CDR3 is CASSPTSGRGSEQFF. The CDR3 coding sequence is TGTGCCAGCAGCCCGACTAGCGGGAGGGGTAGTGAGCAGTTCTTC.

The rearrangement joins TRBV19 to TRBJ1-5; D uncertain. V lost 3 bases and J 0 bases, leaving 9 bases between the germline ends. Germline CDR1 LNHDA, CDR2 SQIVND (reference sequence). The CDR3 consists of 15 residues. The CDR3 DNA sequence: TGTGCCAGTAGTATTCGGCGGTCTAGCAATCAGCCCCAGCATTTT. Translation gives CASSIRRSSNQPQHF.

The V gene is TRBV6-5, the J gene TRBJ2-1; 12 bases are a match to TRBD2. With V trimmed by 4 bases and J by 12 bases, 10 bases remained unmatched. The CDR3 is 15 amino acids. Per the germline V gene, CDR1 is MNHEY and CDR2 is SVGAGI. The CDR3 DNA sequence: TGTGCCAGCAGTTCTCGACTAGCGGGAGAATCATCGCAGTTCTTC. It codes for CASSSRLAGESSQFF.

The V and J genes are TRBV5-1 and TRBJ2-2; D uncertain. The length of the CDR3 is 14 residues. Trimming shortened V by 3 bases and J by 4 bases, and 10 bases separated the two germline ends. Germline V gene data show CDR1 as SGHRS and CDR2 as YFSETQ. The CDR3 bases are TGCGCCAGCAGCTCCCTCCCGAGCACCGGGGAGCTGTTTTTT. This sequence encodes CASSSLPSTGELFF. Filled out from reference TRBV5-1 and TRBJ2-2, the complete variable domain reads KAGVTQTPRYLIKTRGQQVTLSCSPISGHRSVSWYQQTPGQGLQFLFEYFSETQRNKGNFPGRFSGRQFSNSRSEMNVSTLELGDSALYLCASSSLPSTGELFFGEGSRLTVL.

This clone was observed a single time. The chain carries TRBV18 and TRBJ1-5, with D hard to call. CDR1 and CDR2 (germline): KGHSH, LQKENI. The CDR3 is 14 amino acids. Trimming stripped 3 bases from V and 0 bases from J, with 6 bases between. Here the CDR3 reads CASSPRYSNQPQHF. As DNA, the CDR3 is TGTGCCAGCTCACCGAGGTATAGCAATCAGCCCCAGCATTTT.

The chain links TRBV19 to TRBJ1-2, with 7 bases that match TRBD1. The CDR3 covers 14 residues. CDR1 is LNHDA and CDR2 is SQIVND in the germline V gene (reference sequence). V gave up 6 bases and J gave up 5 bases; unmatched junction bases: 9. This CDR3 is CASRTGIRGYGYTF. As DNA, the CDR3 is TGTGCCAGTAGGACAGGGATTCGCGGATATGGCTACACCTTC.

The chain carries TRBV20-1 and TRBJ2-5, with D maybe TRBD1 (8 bases). V was trimmed by 3 bases and J by 1 base, leaving 12 bases between them. This CDR3 contains 14 residues. Per germline, CDR1 DFQATT and CDR2 SNEGSKA (reference sequence). The CDR3 DNA sequence: TGCAGTGCTAGTAACAGGGGGGGCCAAGAGACCCAGTACTTC. It yields the protein CSASNRGGQETQYF.

The chain couples TRBV28 to TRBJ1-1; tentatively, D is TRBD1 (6 bases). Germline V gene lookup returns CDR1 MDHEN and CDR2 SYDVKM. Between the trimmed V and J ends, which lost 6 bases and 0 bases, there was a span of 17 bases. The CDR3 consists of 16 residues. CDR3 loop: CASSVALDSLNTEAFF. CDR3 DNA sequence: TGTGCCAGCAGCGTAGCCCTGGACAGCTTGAACACTGAAGCTTTCTTT. Based on the CDR3 plus reference TRBV28 and TRBJ1-1, the full variable domain is DVKVTQSSRYLVKRTGEKVFLECVQDMDHENMFWYRQDPGLGLRLIYFSYDVKMKEKGDIPEGYSVSREKKERFSLILESASTNQTSMYLCASSVALDSLNTEAFFGQGTRLTVV.